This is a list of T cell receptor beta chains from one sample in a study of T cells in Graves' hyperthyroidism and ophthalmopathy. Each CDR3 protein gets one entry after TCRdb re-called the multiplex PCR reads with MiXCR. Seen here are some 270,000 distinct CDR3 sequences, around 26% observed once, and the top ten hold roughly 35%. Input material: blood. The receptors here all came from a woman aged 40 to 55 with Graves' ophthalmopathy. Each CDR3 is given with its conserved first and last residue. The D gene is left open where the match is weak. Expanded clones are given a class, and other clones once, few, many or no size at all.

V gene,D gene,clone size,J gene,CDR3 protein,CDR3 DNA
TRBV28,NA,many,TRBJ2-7,CASSLDSSYEQYF,TGTGCCAGCAGTTTAGACAGCTCCTACGAGCAGTACTTC
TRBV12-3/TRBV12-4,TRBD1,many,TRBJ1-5,CASSFERGEHCGDRGGNQPQHF,TGTGCCAGCAGTTTCGAACGAGGGGAACATTGTGGGGACAGGGGAGGCAACCAGCCCCAGCATTTT
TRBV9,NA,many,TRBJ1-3,CASSVEGVSGNTIYF,TGTGCCAGCAGCGTAGAGGGGGTCTCTGGAAACACCATATATTTT
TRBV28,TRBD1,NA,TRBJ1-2,CASRTGAHGYTF,TGTGCCAGCAGGACAGGGGCTCACGGCTACACCTTC
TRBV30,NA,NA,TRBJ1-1,CAWSAKLNTEAFF,TGTGCCTGGAGTGCGAAGTTAAACACTGAAGCTTTCTTT
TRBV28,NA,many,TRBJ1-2,CASSLAQANYGYTF,NA
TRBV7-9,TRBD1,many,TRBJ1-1,CASSSRTGYTEAFF,TGTGCCAGCAGCTCTCGGACAGGGTACACTGAAGCTTTCTTT
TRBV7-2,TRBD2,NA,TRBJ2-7,CASSLARGSSYEQYF,TGTGCCAGCAGCTTAGCGCGCGGGAGCTCCTACGAGCAGTACTTC
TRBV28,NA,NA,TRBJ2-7,CASSPPAIREQYF,TGTGCCAGCAGCCCGCCGGCGATACGGGAGCAGTACTTC
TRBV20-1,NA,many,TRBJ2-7,CSAREAVANPTYEQYF,TGCAGTGCTAGAGAAGCTGTAGCAAATCCTACCTACGAGCAGTACTTC
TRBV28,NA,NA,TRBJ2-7,CASSLRNRDTYEQYF,TGTGCCAGCAGTTTACGAAACCGCGACACCTACGAGCAGTACTTC
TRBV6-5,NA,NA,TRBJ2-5,CASSLGGGGRETQYF,TGTGCCAGCAGCCTCGGGGGAGGGGGCCGGGAGACCCAGTACTTC
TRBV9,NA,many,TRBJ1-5,CASSVGDIGRPQHF,TGTGCCAGCAGCGTCGGGGACATCGGCAGGCCCCAGCATTTT
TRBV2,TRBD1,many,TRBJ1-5,CASSISGQGGQPQHF,TGTGCCAGCAGTATATCCGGACAGGGCGGCCAGCCCCAGCATTTT
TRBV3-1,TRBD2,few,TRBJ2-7,CASSPGLAAAYEQYF,TGTGCCAGCAGCCCCGGACTAGCGGCAGCCTACGAGCAGTACTTC
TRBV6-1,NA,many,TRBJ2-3,CASSPGRPDTDTQYF,TGTGCCAGCAGTCCGGGCCGTCCCGACACAGATACGCAGTATTTT
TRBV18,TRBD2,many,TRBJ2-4,CASSPLGTSGREAKNIQYF,TGTGCCAGCTCACCACTTGGGACTAGCGGGAGAGAAGCCAAAAACATTCAGTACTTC
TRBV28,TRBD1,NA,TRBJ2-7,CASREPGQGPYEQYF,TGTGCCAGCAGAGAACCGGGACAGGGACCCTACGAGCAGTACTTC
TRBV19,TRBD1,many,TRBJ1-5,CASRRQGDQPQHF,TGTGCCAGTAGGAGACAGGGAGATCAGCCCCAGCATTTT
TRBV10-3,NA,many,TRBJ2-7,CAATDSYEQYF,TGTGCCGCGACAGACAGCTACGAGCAGTACTTC
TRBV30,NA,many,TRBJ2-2,CAWSVRGGELFF,TGTGCCTGGAGTGTCCGTGGCGGGGAGCTGTTTTTT
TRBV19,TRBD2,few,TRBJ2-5,CASSGGLAGGQETQYF,TGTGCCAGTAGTGGGGGACTAGCGGGAGGACAAGAGACCCAGTACTTC
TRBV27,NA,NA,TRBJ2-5,CASSPSTLLQETQYF,TGTGCCAGCAGCCCATCGACCCTGCTTCAAGAGACCCAGTACTTC
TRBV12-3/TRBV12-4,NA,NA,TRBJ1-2,CASSLKTATINYGYTF,TGTGCCAGCAGTTTGAAGACGGCTACTATTAACTATGGCTACACCTTC
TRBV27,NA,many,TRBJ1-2,CASSFLGAPGYTF,TGTGCCAGCAGTTTTCTGGGGGCGCCTGGCTACACCTTC
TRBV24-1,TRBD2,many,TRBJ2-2,CATRDRTSGRAGGGELFF,TGTGCCACCAGGGATCGGACTAGCGGGAGGGCCGGCGGCGGGGAGCTGTTTTTT
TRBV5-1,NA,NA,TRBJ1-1,CASSFLQMNTEAFF,TGCGCCAGCAGCTTTTTACAGATGAACACTGAAGCTTTCTTT
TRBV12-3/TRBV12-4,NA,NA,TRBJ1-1,CASSLELRGMNTEAFF,TGTGCCAGCAGTTTAGAACTGCGCGGAATGAACACTGAAGCTTTCTTT
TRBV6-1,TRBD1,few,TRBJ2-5,CASRQTRGRQETQYF,TGTGCCAGCAGACAAACCAGGGGGCGTCAAGAGACCCAGTACTTC
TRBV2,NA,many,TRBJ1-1,CASREGSEAFF,TGTGCCAGCAGAGAGGGGTCTGAAGCTTTCTTT
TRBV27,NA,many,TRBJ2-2,CASSYRGGGELFF,TGTGCCAGCAGCTACAGGGGAGGCGGGGAGCTGTTTTTT
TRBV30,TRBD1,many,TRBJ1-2,CAWSAGTGDGYTF,TGTGCCTGGAGTGCCGGGACAGGGGATGGCTACACCTTC
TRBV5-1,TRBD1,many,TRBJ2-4,CASTPDRGKNIQYF,TGCGCCAGCACCCCTGACAGGGGAAAAAACATTCAGTACTTC
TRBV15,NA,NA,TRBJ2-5,CATSRDRTSGGVQETQYF,TGTGCCACCAGCAGGGACAGGACAAGCGGAGGGGTTCAAGAGACCCAGTACTTC
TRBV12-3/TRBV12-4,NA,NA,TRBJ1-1,CASTPIQRNTEAFF,TGTGCCAGCACCCCCATTCAACGGAACACTGAAGCTTTCTTT
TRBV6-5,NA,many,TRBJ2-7,CASSSVSYEQYF,TGTGCCAGCAGTTCCGTCAGCTACGAGCAGTACTTC
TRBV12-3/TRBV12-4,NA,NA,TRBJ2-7,CASSLLHGYEQYF,TGTGCCAGCAGTTTACTACACGGGTACGAGCAGTACTTC
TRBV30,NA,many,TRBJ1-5,CAWSPPRPTNQPQHF,TGTGCCTGGAGTCCCCCCCGACCGACGAATCAGCCCCAGCATTTT
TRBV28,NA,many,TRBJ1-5,CASSFATPVYQPQHF,TGTGCCAGCAGTTTCGCTACACCAGTTTATCAGCCCCAGCATTTT
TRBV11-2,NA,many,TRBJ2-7,CASSLGRGDGEQYF,TGTGCCAGCAGCTTAGGGCGGGGAGACGGCGAGCAGTACTTC
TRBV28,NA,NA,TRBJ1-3,CASSLRTTGNTIYF,TGTGCCAGCAGTTTAAGAACAACTGGAAACACCATATATTTT
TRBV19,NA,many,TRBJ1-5,CASSLPDTREQPQHF,TGTGCCAGTAGCCTCCCGGACACTCGGGAGCAGCCCCAGCATTTT
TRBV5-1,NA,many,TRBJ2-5,CASSYGGRETQYF,TGCGCCAGCAGCTATGGAGGGAGGGAGACCCAGTACTTC
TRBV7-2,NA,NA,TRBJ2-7,CASSLVHSGTEQYF,TGTGCCAGCAGCTTAGTTCACTCAGGGACCGAGCAGTACTTC
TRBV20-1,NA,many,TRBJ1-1,CSAGDGNTEAFF,TGCAGTGCTGGGGACGGGAACACTGAAGCTTTCTTT